The next 8 T cell receptor beta chains were all read from a single sample in a study of cytomegalovirus exposure and HLA in healthy donors. The PCR contained 60 Vbeta and 13 Jbeta primers. Profiling relied on immunoSEQ multiplex PCR, and the TCRdb table lists in-frame clones only, not all of them. Of 150,000 to 250,000 clones in the sample, 70% to 85% were seen once. The sample consisted of PBMCs. All receptors come from a boy aged 2 to 9 in good health and CMV-seronegative.

The chain uses TRBV21-1 and TRBJ2-5; TRBD2 was called by the table and not checked on the DNA. TRBV21-1 is classified as a pseudogene. This CDR3 region has 17 residues. CDR3 nucleotides: TGTGCCAGCAGCAAGAGTATTAGCGGGGCACGACAAGAGACCCAGTACTTC. This encodes CASSKSISGARQETQYF.

The gene calls are TRBV18 and TRBJ1-4; D uncertain. CDR3 length equals 15 residues. Per the germline V gene, CDR1 is KGHSH and CDR2 is LQKENI. V gave up 3 bases and J gave up 0 bases, with 8 bases separating them. This CDR3 reads CASSPQTATNEKLFF. CDR3 nucleotides: TGTGCCAGCTCACCCCAGACTGCAACTAATGAAAAACTGTTTTTT. The full variable domain, with the rest looked up from reference TRBV18 and TRBJ1-4, is NAGVMQNPRHLVRRRGQEARLRCSPMKGHSHVYWYRQLPEEGLKFMVYLQKENIIDESGMPKERFSAEFPKEGPSILRIQQVVRGDSAAYFCASSPQTATNEKLFFGSGTQLSVL.

This chain joins TRBV19 and TRBJ2-7; a possible D gene is TRBD1 (5 bases). CDR1 and CDR2 from the germline V gene are LNHDA and SQIVND (reference sequence). The CDR3 contains 14 residues. Trimming took off 6 bases at V and 5 bases at J, with 17 bases between the two ends. The CDR3 DNA reads as TGTGCCAGTAGAACCGGGCCGCCGGACAACGAGCAGTACTTC. It is translated as CASRTGPPDNEQYF.

The chain employs TRBV27 and TRBJ1-2; D is unresolved. Trimming stripped 3 bases from V and 2 bases from J, with 7 bases between. The CDR3 totals 13 residues. CDR1 is MNHEY, CDR2 SMNVEV, per germline (reference sequence). In DNA, the CDR3 is TGTGCCAGCAGTTTTGGCGGGAACTATGGCTACACCTTC. Protein sequence: CASSFGGNYGYTF.

The chain uses TRBV18 and TRBJ2-3; D perhaps matches TRBD2 (6 bases). With 3 bases removed from V and 1 base from J, the gap between germline ends came to 8 bases. The germline gives CDR1 KGHSH, CDR2 LQKENI. CDR3 length: 14 residues. Here the CDR3 reads CASSPGLRTDTQYF. The CDR3 nucleotides are TGTGCCAGCTCACCGGGACTTCGCACAGATACGCAGTATTTT.

The chain recombines TRBV25-1 with TRBJ2-1, with a possible D match to TRBD2 (7 bases). The germline V gene has CDR1 MGHDK and CDR2 SYGVNS. V lost 2 bases to trimming and J lost 7 bases, with 18 bases between them. CDR3 size: 16 residues. CDR3 protein: CASSENRWGGGNEQFF. The CDR3 nucleotides read TGTGCCAGCAGTGAAAACAGGTGGGGGGGCGGGAATGAGCAGTTCTTC.

The chain employs TRBV7-2 and TRBJ2-7; TRBD2 matches at 13 bases. V shed 5 bases and J 2 bases; nucleotides not matched to a gene: 3. There are 15 residues in the CDR3. Germline V CDR1 and CDR2: SGHTA, FQGNSA. The chain's CDR3 is CASSEGLAGTYEQYF. The DNA for the CDR3 is TGTGCCAGCAGCGAGGGACTAGCGGGGACCTACGAGCAGTACTTC.

The J gene is TRBJ2-3, the V gene TRBV30, with 7 bases fitting TRBD1. The V gene end was trimmed by 2 bases and the J gene end by 0 bases; junction bases not matched to a gene: 5. This CDR3 is 15 amino acids long. CDR1 is GTSNPN, CDR2 SVGIG, per germline (reference sequence). The CDR3 DNA sequence: TGTGCCTGGAGTCTGGGACAGACCAGCACAGATACGCAGTATTTT. It encodes CAWSLGQTSTDTQYF.